These 19 T cell receptor beta chains came from one sample sequenced in a study of blood T cell repertoires in COVID-19. Using immunoSEQ multiplex PCR, the repertoire was profiled, and TCRdb retains in-frame clones only, with some absent. The data show roughly 160,000 clones, around 87% seen once. Sequencing used peripheral blood. Every receptor here comes from a man aged 60-69 years with COVID-19, enrolled during active disease.

CDR3 sequence: CASRGGQATGELFF. CDR3 nucleotides: TGTGCCAGCAGGGGGGGACAGGCCACCGGGGAGCTGTTTTTT. This sequence joins TRBV6-5 and TRBJ2-2; 8 bases align to TRBD1. Germline assignment: CDR1 MNHEY and CDR2 SVGAGI. There are 14 residues in the CDR3. With V trimmed by 6 bases and J by 4 bases, 4 bases remained unmatched.

The rearrangement joins TRBV27 to TRBJ2-7; TRBD2 matches at 11 bases. Germline lookup yields CDR1 MNHEY and CDR2 SMNVEV (reference sequence). The length of the CDR3 is 14 residues. V lost 6 bases, J lost 1 base, and 2 bases stayed unmatched. The CDR3 DNA reads TGTGCCAGCAGCGGGACTAGCGGATCCTACGAGCAGTACTTC. Encoded protein: CASSGTSGSYEQYF.

V and J are TRBV7-2 and TRBJ1-2; 7 nucleotides match TRBD1. The CDR3 spans 15 residues. Germline-derived CDR1 and CDR2 are SGHTA and FQGNSA. Unmatched junction bases numbered 7, after V lost 4 bases and J lost 2 bases. In DNA, the CDR3 is TGTGCCAGCAGCTACCAAGGGACAGCCAACTATGGCTACACCTTC. This translates into CASSYQGTANYGYTF.

This clone occurred once. The junction departs from the called germline gene at one end, perhaps through a read error. This chain uses TRBV19 with TRBJ2-3, with D possibly matching TRBD1 (6 bases). Germline V gene sequence: CDR1 LNHDA, CDR2 SQIVND (reference sequence). The CDR3 has 16 residues. The CDR3 bases are TGTGCCAGTAGTTTAGACCGGGACACAACCACAGATACGCAGTATTTT. Amino acid sequence: CASSLDRDTTTDTQYF.

The J gene is TRBJ1-5, the V gene TRBV19, with 9 positions matching TRBD1. This CDR3 is built from 16 residues. Trimming at V came to 4 bases and at J to 3 bases, leaving 7 bases not matched to a gene. CDR1 is LNHDA and CDR2 is SQIVND in the germline V gene (reference sequence). This CDR3 reads CASSTLGQGDNQPQHF. The CDR3 DNA follows: TGTGCCAGTAGTACCTTGGGACAGGGTGACAATCAGCCCCAGCATTTT.

V usage is TRBV3-1 (or the pseudogene TRBV3-2) and J usage is TRBJ2-7; no clear D gene. Germline V gives CDR1 LGHDT, CDR2 YNNKEL (reference sequence). CDR3 size: 11 residues. V shed 2 bases and J shed 3 bases, with 2 bases lying between them. The CDR3 loop is CASSQLYEQYF. The CDR3 DNA reads as TGTGCCAGCAGCCAACTCTACGAGCAGTACTTC.

V gene TRBV28 combines with J gene TRBJ1-2; 9 bases are a match to TRBD1. V lost 6 bases and J lost 9; bases outside the gene matches: 8. CDR3 length equals 13 residues. CDR1 and CDR2 from the germline V gene are MDHEN and SYDVKM. The CDR3 DNA reads as TGTGCCAGCAGACTAGGGACAGGGAGGAGCTACACCTTC. This translates into CASRLGTGRSYTF.

The chain joins TRBV29-1 to TRBJ1-1; D may be TRBD1 (5 bases). CDR1 is SQVTM and CDR2 is ANQGSEA in the germline V gene. This CDR3 is 12 amino acids long. Trimming pared 7 bases from V and 2 bases from J, leaving 11 bases between. CDR3 loop: CSALQGNTEAFF. CDR3 bases: TGCAGCGCCCTCCAGGGAAACACTGAAGCTTTCTTT.

The rearrangement joins TRBV27 to TRBJ1-2, with 10 bases lining up with TRBD1. CDR1 and CDR2 (germline): MNHEY, SMNVEV (reference sequence). The CDR3 extends over 17 amino acids. V gave up 4 bases and J gave up 0 bases; unmatched junction bases: 8. Written as DNA, the CDR3 is TGTGCCAGCAGTTCCCGGGACAGGGGACTAGCTAACTATGGCTACACCTTC. This codes for CASSSRDRGLANYGYTF.

V and J are TRBV6-5 and TRBJ2-2, with a possible D match to TRBD2 (5 bases). The CDR3 is 15 amino acids. Germline CDR1 and CDR2: MNHEY and SVGAGI. The V gene lost 7 bases and the J gene lost 4 bases, with 16 bases spanning the gap. DNA of the CDR3: TGTGCCAGCAACTTCCGGAGCCGGGGCACCGGGGAGCTGTTTTTT. Residues: CASNFRSRGTGELFF.

The gene calls are TRBV5-4 and TRBJ2-1, with D maybe TRBD2 (6 bases). Germline CDR1 SGHNT, CDR2 YYREEE (reference sequence). This CDR3 contains 16 residues. V lost 4 bases, J lost 0 bases, and 14 bases lay in between. CDR3 bases: TGTGCCAGCAGCCAGGAGGGACTCAACTCCTACAATGAGCAGTTCTTC. This encodes CASSQEGLNSYNEQFF. The full variable domain, with the rest looked up from reference TRBV5-4 and TRBJ2-1, is ETGVTQSPTHLIKTRGQQVTLRCSSQSGHNTVSWYQQALGQGPQFIFQYYREEENGRGNFPPRFSGLQFPNYSSELNVNALELDDSALYLCASSQEGLNSYNEQFFGPGTRLTVL.

The V call is TRBV12-3 or TRBV12-4, the J call TRBJ1-2; D might be TRBD1 (6 bases). Trimming cost V 6 bases and J 4 bases, with 12 bases left between them. This CDR3 is built from 13 residues. The CDR3 sequence: CASSMDSSYGYTF. In DNA, the CDR3 is TGTGCCAGCAGCATGGACAGTTCCTATGGCTACACCTTC.

In its sample, this clone was seen a few times. The chain joins TRBV6-5 to TRBJ2-3; 7 bases fit TRBD1. J lost 5 bases, V lost 2 bases, and 10 bases had no gene match. Germline assignment: CDR1 MNHEY and CDR2 SVGAGI. This CDR3 contains 16 residues. The CDR3 loop is CASSYRRTGWGDTQYF. The CDR3 DNA reads as TGTGCCAGCAGTTACCGCCGGACAGGTTGGGGAGATACGCAGTATTTT.

The gene calls are TRBV18 and TRBJ1-2; D is perhaps TRBD1 (5 bases). Germline V gene sequence: CDR1 KGHSH, CDR2 LQKENI. Between the trimmed V and J ends, which lost 4 bases and 7 bases, there was a span of 13 bases. CDR3 length equals 13 residues. CDR3 in amino acids: CASSLNQGSGYTF. The CDR3 nucleotides are TGTGCCAGCTCACTAAATCAGGGCTCTGGCTACACCTTC. Supplemented by reference TRBV18 and TRBJ1-2, the full variable domain reads NAGVMQNPRHLVRRRGQEARLRCSPMKGHSHVYWYRQLPEEGLKFMVYLQKENIIDESGMPKERFSAEFPKEGPSILRIQQVVRGDSAAYFCASSLNQGSGYTFGSGTRLTVV.

The chain links TRBV7-2 to TRBJ1-1; D is undetermined. The CDR3 runs to 14 residues. From germline, CDR1 is SGHTA and CDR2 FQGNSA. Trimming shortened V by 5 bases and J by 5 bases, and 15 bases separated the two germline ends. The CDR3 bases are TGTGCCAGCAGCCCTCAGGACCGAGGGACTGAAGCTTTCTTT. This encodes CASSPQDRGTEAFF.

V is TRBV7-2 and J is TRBJ2-5; 7 bases are a match to TRBD2. Unmatched junction bases numbered 8, after V lost 2 bases and J lost 5 bases. The germline gives CDR1 SGHTA, CDR2 FQGNSA. The CDR3 is 15 residues long. The CDR3 protein is CASSLLKTSIETQYF. In DNA form, the CDR3 reads TGTGCCAGCAGCTTACTTAAGACTAGCATTGAGACCCAGTACTTC.

Only one count was recorded for this clone. The CDR3: CASSSQTDQPQHF. Written as DNA, the CDR3 is TGTGCCAGCAGTAGCCAGACAGATCAGCCCCAGCATTTT. The chain carries TRBV6-5 and TRBJ1-5; D possibly corresponds to TRBD1 (5 bases). The germline CDR1 and CDR2 sequences are MNHEY and SVGAGI. The CDR3 is 13 residues long. The V and J ends lost 5 bases and 5 bases respectively, with 10 bases between them.

This chain connects TRBV7-2 to TRBJ1-1; D unresolved. The germline CDR1 and CDR2 sequences are SGHTA and FQGNSA. Trimming stripped 6 bases from V and 0 bases from J, with 14 bases between. This CDR3 is 15 amino acids long. The CDR3 DNA is TGTGCCAGCAGGGAGTCGAGACGGGTGAACACTGAAGCTTTCTTT. Its translation: CASRESRRVNTEAFF.

The chain combines TRBV27 with TRBJ1-3, with unresolved D. This CDR3 has 15 amino acids. Trimming removed 2 bases at V and 1 base at J, with 9 bases between. The V gene's germline CDR1 is MNHEY and CDR2 SMNVEV (reference sequence). This chain's CDR3 is CASSLVGDSGNTIYF. CDR3 nucleotides: TGTGCCAGCAGTTTAGTGGGCGATTCTGGAAACACCATATATTTT.